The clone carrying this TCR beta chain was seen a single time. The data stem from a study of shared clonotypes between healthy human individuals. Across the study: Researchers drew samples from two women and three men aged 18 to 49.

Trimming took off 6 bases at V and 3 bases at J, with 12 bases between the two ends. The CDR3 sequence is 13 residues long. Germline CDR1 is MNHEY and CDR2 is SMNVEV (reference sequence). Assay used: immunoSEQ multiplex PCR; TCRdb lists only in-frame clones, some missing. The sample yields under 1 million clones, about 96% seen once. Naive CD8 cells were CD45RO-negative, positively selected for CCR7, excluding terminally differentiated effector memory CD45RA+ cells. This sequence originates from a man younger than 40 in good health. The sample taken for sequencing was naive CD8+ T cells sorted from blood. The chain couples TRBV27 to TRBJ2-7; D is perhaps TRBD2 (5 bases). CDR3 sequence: CASREADYYEQYF. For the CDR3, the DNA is TGTGCCAGCAGGGAAGCGGATTACTACGAGCAGTACTTC.